Detailed here is one T cell receptor (beta chain). The antigen remains unidentified. Germline CDR1 reads SGHTA; CDR2 reads FQGNSA. This CDR3 has 14 residues. Trimming took 5 bases from V and 4 from J, leaving 11 bases between them. These data originate in a study of long-term antiretroviral therapy in people with HIV. Study results and limitations: HIV repertoires covered narrower CDR3 length ranges than controls did.

They ran version v3.0 of the immunoSEQ assay at survey level. Repertoires were generated with immunoSEQ multiplex PCR, while TCRdb's copy carries only in-frame clones and drops some. The sample has about 39,000 clones; roughly 85% are singletons. The J gene is TRBJ2-2, the V gene TRBV7-2; no clear D. Source: unsorted PBMCs, taken 3.1 years after starting antiretroviral therapy. This sequence was found in a woman aged 50 to 60 with HIV. The CDR3, as DNA: TGTGCCAGCAGCCTAAGGGTTTTCACCGGGGAGCTGTTTTTT. Translated, it gives CASSLRVFTGELFF.